Sequencing of this T cell receptor (beta chain) was carried out in a study of T cell repertoires in cytomegalovirus infection (dated by TCRdb to 2018 to 2020). As for the study more broadly: Because public TCR beta signatures pointed to carriage of CMV infection together with the matching HLA type, the HLA type of each donor mattered for the analysis.

The table lists this clonotype with a few counts. The clone's antigen remains unknown. No base qualities exist here, and no much larger clone lies one base off it. The germline ends are 10 bases apart after V is trimmed by 6 bases and J by 4 bases. Reading from cysteine to phenylalanine, the CDR3 counts 13 amino acids. CDR3 DNA only is kept here, 39 bases in frame from base 1. The CDR1 and CDR2 encoded by the germline V gene are SQVTM and ANQGSEA. The instrument given in TCRdb is Illumina HiSeq 1500. Through fastp at Q25 and MiXCR, TCRdb rebuilt clones from the public reads, retaining in-frame beta chains. Here each entry gathers all rows of one CDR3 protein and keeps the most common genes and DNA. In all, the sample holds approximately 140,000 distinct CDR3 sequences, and roughly 6% of those were seen once. The top ten clonotypes cover 15% to 20% of the sample. The study at large found these results: In both this cohort and an independent roughly 400-donor cohort, the cumulative frequency of public TCR beta family members distinguished carriers of CMV infection plus the relevant HLA type. The ex vivo response was dominated by HLA-C-restricted CMV-specific TCR beta clonotypes, which also provided the single most frequent clonotype in two of eight donors.

The chain is assembled from TRBV29-1 and TRBJ2-6; the D segment could be TRBD1, given 6 matching bases. Input material: PBMCs. This receptor was obtained from a human donor in good health (CMV status not recorded). Some clones in this sample may be carry-over from other donors' samples. At the DNA level, the sequence is TGCAGCGTGCCAGGGGTCGGGGCCAACGTCCTGACTTTC. Translated, it reads CSVPGVGANVLTF.